Below are 19 T cell receptor beta chains sequenced from a single sample in a study of shared clonotypes between healthy human individuals (dated by TCRdb to 2019 to 2021). Libraries were constructed by the immunoSEQ multiplex PCR assay. TCRdb obtained this table from immuneACCESS and retained in-frame rearrangements with V and J assigned. These tables miss some clones; where compared with another copy, unresolved V genes account for less than half of the shortfall, and the remainder is unexplained. Here the sample has 450,000 or so clones; about 74% occur a single time. More than 10% of the sample rests with the top ten. Material: PBMCs. The receptors shown here come from a woman aged 40 to 50 in good health. Some clones in this sample may be carry-over from other donors' samples.

The V gene is TRBV10-3, the J gene TRBJ1-5, with D perhaps matching TRBD1 (5 bases). The CDR3 runs to 12 residues. The germline V and J ends were trimmed by 8 bases and 6 bases, with 11 bases remaining between them. The germline gives CDR1 ENHRY, CDR2 SYGVKD. Here the CDR3 DNA reads TGTGCCATCCAACAGGACGTTCAGCCCCAGCATTTT. Its translation: CAIQQDVQPQHF.

The chain links TRBV19 to TRBJ1-3; possibly TRBD1 for D (5 bases). The CDR3 runs to 15 residues. Germline CDR1 reads LNHDA; CDR2 reads SQIVND (reference sequence). Deletions cut 7 bases from V and 2 bases from J, with 15 bases between. In DNA form, the CDR3 reads TGTGCCAGTACCGGCGACAGTACTCCTGGAAACACCATATATTTT. Residues: CASTGDSTPGNTIYF.

The chain has TRBV5-4 and TRBJ2-3; no clear D. Trimming took 0 bases from V and 0 from J, leaving 2 bases between them. This CDR3 has 13 residues. CDR1 and CDR2 (germline): SGHNT, YYREEE (reference sequence). DNA for the CDR3: TGTGCCAGCAGCTTGGACAGCACAGATACGCAGTATTTT. It is translated as CASSLDSTDTQYF.

A single count supports this clone. The J gene is TRBJ2-1, the V gene TRBV11-1; D ambiguous. Germline loops: CDR1 SGHAT, CDR2 FQDESV (reference sequence). The CDR3 runs to 16 residues. Trimming took 0 bases from V and 0 from J, leaving 9 bases between them. CDR3 coding DNA: TGTGCCAGCAGCTTAGCTAGCCGGAGCTCCTACAATGAGCAGTTCTTC. It is translated as CASSLASRSSYNEQFF.

Comments on this clone: The same CDR3 can be traced to other DNA sequences in this sample. V and J are TRBV5-1 and TRBJ2-3, with D possibly matching TRBD1 (6 bases). The germline CDR1 and CDR2 sequences are SGHRS and YFSETQ. V lost 0 bases and J 6 bases, leaving 11 bases between the germline ends. This CDR3 region has 14 residues. This CDR3 reads CASSLGTEGDTQYF. CDR3 DNA sequence: TGCGCCAGCAGCTTGGGGACAGAAGGGGATACGCAGTATTTT.

The rearrangement joins TRBV4-1 to TRBJ1-1; D gene ambiguous. Germline V CDR1 and CDR2: MGHRA, YSYEKL. This CDR3 is 17 amino acids long. Trimming left V 1 base short and J 2 bases short, with 17 bases between. The CDR3 bases are TGCGCCAGCAGCCAAGCGGGCAGGCCCTCGGATAACACTGAAGCTTTCTTT. This sequence encodes CASSQAGRPSDNTEAFF.

The V and J genes are TRBV5-1 and TRBJ1-1; D uncertain. Germline CDR1 reads SGHRS; CDR2 reads YFSETQ. The CDR3 totals 15 residues. V was shortened by 1 base and J by 3 bases, with 13 bases between the two germline ends. The CDR3 coding sequence is TGCGCCAGCAGCTTGACCGCCCGGCCCGACACTGAAGCTTTCTTT. It translates to CASSLTARPDTEAFF.

The rearrangement uses TRBV28 and TRBJ1-5; D ambiguous. V lost 5 bases and J lost 3, with 11 bases in between. The CDR3 extends over 14 amino acids. Germline V lookup: CDR1 MDHEN, CDR2 SYDVKM. As DNA, the CDR3 is TGTGCCAGCAGTCAGAGCGTACTCAATCAGCCCCAGCATTTT. Translated: CASSQSVLNQPQHF.

The chain employs TRBV7-3 and TRBJ2-3; D not certain. The V gene's germline CDR1 is SGHTA and CDR2 FQGTGA. The CDR3 spans 14 residues. V lost 2 bases and J lost 8, with 14 bases in between. DNA for the CDR3: TGTGCCAGCAGCTTAGTCTTGGACCAACGTACGCAGTATTTT. This translates into CASSLVLDQRTQYF.

The J gene is TRBJ2-3, the V gene TRBV5-4; D is unresolved. Trimming cost V 0 bases and J 0 bases, with 8 bases left between them. The CDR3 extends over 15 amino acids. Germline CDR1 reads SGHNT; CDR2 reads YYREEE (reference sequence). The CDR3 loop is CASSLGGTSTDTQYF. The DNA for the CDR3 is TGTGCCAGCAGCTTGGGTGGAACTAGCACAGATACGCAGTATTTT.

V and J are TRBV30 and TRBJ1-5, with TRBD1 identical over 11 bases. Germline V gene sequence: CDR1 GTSNPN, CDR2 SVGIG (reference sequence). The CDR3 covers 13 residues. Trimming took 5 bases from V and 6 from J; bases not matched to a gene: 3. The CDR3 region has the DNA TGTGCCTGGGGACAGGGGGCTCGTCAGCCCCAGCATTTT. It specifies CAWGQGARQPQHF.

The chain carries TRBV7-9 and TRBJ2-7, with D possibly TRBD2 on 6 matching bases. CDR3 size: 13 residues. Trimming pared 9 bases from V and 7 bases from J, leaving 19 bases between. Germline CDR1 SEHNR, CDR2 FQNEAQ (reference sequence). The CDR3 is CASGTEGDVEQYF. The DNA of the CDR3 is TGTGCCAGTGGGACTGAGGGAGACGTGGAGCAGTACTTC. Full variable domain (remainder filled in from reference TRBV7-9 and TRBJ2-7): DTGVSQNPRHKITKRGQNVTFRCDPISEHNRLYWYRQTLGQGPEFLTYFQNEAQLEKSRLLSDRFSAERPKGSFSTLEIQRTEQGDSAMYLCASGTEGDVEQYFGPGTRLTVT.

The chain recombines TRBV7-2 with TRBJ1-4; D uncertain. This CDR3 is built from 15 residues. Germline V gene data show CDR1 as SGHTA and CDR2 as FQGNSA. Trimming removed 1 base from V and 0 bases from J, with 6 bases in between. CDR3 residues: CASSLEPATNEKLFF. The CDR3 nucleotides are TGTGCCAGCAGCTTAGAGCCGGCAACTAATGAAAAACTGTTTTTT.

The table lists this clone with a count of one. It differs at one base from a far larger clone, so likely a read error. The chain combines TRBV30 with TRBJ1-3; D call uncertain. Germline CDR1 and CDR2: GTSNPN and SVGIG (reference sequence). This CDR3 comprises 13 residues. The V end was cut by 5 bases, the J end by 0 bases, with 8 bases between. The DNA of the CDR3 is TGTGCCTGGCACATACTCTCTGGAAACACCATATATTTT. Translating gives CAWHILSGNTIYF.

Comments on this clone: A read error is possible here, since a much larger clone lies one base away. V usage is TRBV2 and J usage is TRBJ2-2; D possibly uses TRBD1 or TRBD2 (5 bases each). With 2 bases removed from V and 3 bases from J, the gap between germline ends came to 19 bases. CDR1 and CDR2 (germline): SNHLY, FYNNEI. The CDR3 is 18 residues long. The CDR3 loop is CASSELEPWMGDTGELFF. The CDR3 nucleotides read TGTGCCAGCAGTGAATTGGAACCCTGGATGGGGGACACCGGGGAGCTGTTTTTT.

The chain has TRBV7-2 and TRBJ2-7; TRBD2 matches at 12 bases. Germline CDR1 and CDR2: SGHTA and FQGNSA. CDR3 length equals 15 residues. The J segment lost 4 bases and the V segment lost 5 bases, leaving 6 bases of the junction unmatched. As DNA, the CDR3 is TGTGCCAGCAGCGGACTAGCGGGACGCGGGTACGAGCAGTACTTC. Translation gives CASSGLAGRGYEQYF.

The gene calls are TRBV7-8 and TRBJ2-1; D tentatively fits TRBD1 or TRBD2 (6 bases each). V dropped 5 bases and J dropped 7 bases, with 15 bases sitting between them. Germline V gives CDR1 SGHVS, CDR2 FQNEAQ. The CDR3 has 14 residues. CDR3 bases: TGTGCCAGCAGCCCCCCGGGGGCCAGGAATGAGCAGTTCTTC. This encodes CASSPPGARNEQFF.

This rearrangement joins TRBV19 to TRBJ1-1; the D gene is possibly TRBD1 (6 bases). There are 14 residues in the CDR3. V was trimmed by 5 bases and J by 2 bases, leaving 12 bases between them. CDR1 is LNHDA and CDR2 is SQIVND in the germline V gene (reference sequence). The CDR3 DNA sequence: TGTGCCAGTAGTCCCGGGACAACTAACACTGAAGCTTTCTTT. The encoded protein is CASSPGTTNTEAFF. The full variable domain, in which reference TRBV19 and TRBJ1-1 provide the parts outside the CDR3, is DGGITQSPKYLFRKEGQNVTLSCEQNLNHDAMYWYRQDPGQGLRLIYYSQIVNDFQKGDIAEGYSVSREKKESFPLTVTSAQKNPTAFYLCASSPGTTNTEAFFGQGTRLTVV.

Turning to this clone: One base separates it from a far larger clone, so it is likely a read error. The chain recombines TRBV29-1 with TRBJ1-4; D might be TRBD1 (5 bases). The germline V gene has CDR1 SQVTM and CDR2 ANQGSEA. Trimming left V 6 bases short and J 7 bases short, with 15 bases between. The CDR3 contains 13 residues. The CDR3 region is CSVRAREAEKLFF. The CDR3 coding sequence is TGCAGCGTAAGGGCCAGGGAGGCTGAAAAACTGTTTTTT.